This TCR beta chain was observed in a study of beta chain features in type 1 diabetes. Points from the study as a whole: In every one of the four CD4+ subsets, TCRB CDR3s were moderately but significantly shorter in Type 1 diabetes patients. Unsettled here was the matter of whether HLA type influences TCRB rearrangement. The naive, central memory and Treg TCRB repertoires looked more alike in patients than they did in healthy donors.

In regard to this clone: The antigen remains unidentified.

Sequencing targeted expressed TCRB transcripts, as all isolated RNA had been reverse transcribed. Libraries were prepared by immunoSEQ multiplex PCR; TCRdb keeps only in-frame clonotypes and omits some of them. The sample lists 640,000 or so clones; around an eighth were seen once. The single heparinised draw taken from each donor contained roughly 100 mL of blood on average. V was shortened by 10 bases and J by 2 bases, with 14 bases between the two germline ends. Per the germline V gene, CDR1 is LNHDA and CDR2 is SQIVND (reference sequence). The CDR3 extends over 13 amino acids. V and J are TRBV19 and TRBJ1-1; tentative D call: TRBD1 (6 bases). The sequencing sample was made of naive CD4+ T cells from blood. This receptor was identified in a man aged 18 to 35 with type 1 diabetes. The CDR3 bases are TGTGCCACCGAACCGGGACACAACACTGAAGCTTTCTTT. As protein: CATEPGHNTEAFF.